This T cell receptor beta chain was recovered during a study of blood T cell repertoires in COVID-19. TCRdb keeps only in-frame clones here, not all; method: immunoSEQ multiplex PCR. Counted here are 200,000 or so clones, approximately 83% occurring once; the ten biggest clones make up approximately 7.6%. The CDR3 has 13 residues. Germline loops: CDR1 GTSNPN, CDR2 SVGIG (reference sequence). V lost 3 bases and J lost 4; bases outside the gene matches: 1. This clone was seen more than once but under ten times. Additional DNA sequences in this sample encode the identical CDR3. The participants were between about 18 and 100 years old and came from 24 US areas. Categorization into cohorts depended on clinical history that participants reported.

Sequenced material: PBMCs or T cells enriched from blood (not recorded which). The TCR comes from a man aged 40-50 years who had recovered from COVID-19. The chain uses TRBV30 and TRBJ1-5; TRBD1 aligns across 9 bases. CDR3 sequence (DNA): TGTGCCTGGAGCGGGACAGGGAATCAGCCCCAGCATTTT. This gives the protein CAWSGTGNQPQHF. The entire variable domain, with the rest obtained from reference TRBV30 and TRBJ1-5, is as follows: SQTIHQWPATLVQPVGSPLSLECTVEGTSNPNLYWYRQAAGRGLQLLFYSVGIGQISSEVPQNLSASRPQDRQFILSSKKLLLSDSGFYLCAWSGTGNQPQHFGDGTRLSIL.